Shown below are 30 T cell receptor beta chains from a single sample sequenced in a study of identical twins. A single record per CDR3 protein comes from TCRdb applying MiXCR to the 5' RACE reads. The data contain 690,000 or so distinct CDR3 sequences, approximately 6% of them seen just once; the ten biggest clones take up about 2%. Sample: naive T cells sorted from blood. These receptors were taken from a man between 18 and 29 years old in good health.

This clonotype was found many times. The rearrangement links TRBV5-1 to TRBJ2-3, with TRBD2 as a possible D gene (5 bases). The germline V gene encodes CDR1 SGHRS and CDR2 YFSETQ. The ends were cut back, 2 bases at V and 0 bases at J, with 10 bases in the middle. This CDR3 has 15 residues. CDR3 nucleotide sequence: TGCGCCAGCAGCTTTGGCGGGCCTAGCACAGATACGCAGTATTTT. It specifies CASSFGGPSTDTQYF.

V usage is TRBV11-2 and J usage is TRBJ1-2; TRBD1 is a possible D gene (5 bases). V was cut by 4 bases and J by 2 bases, with 14 bases left in between. Germline assignment: CDR1 SGHAT and CDR2 FQNNGV. The CDR3 has 15 amino acids. CDR3 DNA: TGTGCCAGCAGCTGGGCCGGGGGAGGGAACTATGGCTACACCTTC. Its protein is CASSWAGGGNYGYTF.

The CDR3, as DNA: TGTGCCAGCAGTGTAATGCCAGGGGTGGAGGGCACTGAAGCTTTCTTT. This gives the protein CASSVMPGVEGTEAFF. The chain recombines TRBV27 with TRBJ1-1; D is perhaps TRBD1 (6 bases). Trimming removed 5 bases at V and 4 bases at J, with 20 bases between. This CDR3 is built from 16 residues. Germline V gene lookup returns CDR1 MNHEY and CDR2 SMNVEV (reference sequence).

Ten or more counts support this clonotype. The chain employs TRBV6-1 and TRBJ2-7; maybe TRBD1 (5 bases). The CDR3 is made up of 16 amino acids. V lost 1 base and J lost 2, with 15 bases in between. Germline CDR1 is MNHNS and CDR2 is SASEGT. The CDR3 loop is CASSEVNEAGPYEQYV. CDR3 bases: TGTGCCAGCAGTGAAGTTAACGAGGCAGGGCCCTACGAGCAGTACGTC.

This clonotype was seen at least ten times. CDR3 amino acids: CASSGTGEYTDTQYF. The CDR3, as DNA: TGTGCCAGCAGTGGGACAGGAGAATACACAGATACGCAGTATTTT. This chain joins TRBV6-1 and TRBJ2-3; 7 bases fit TRBD1. Trimming removed 4 bases from V and 2 bases from J; junction bases left unmatched: 6. The CDR3 runs to 15 residues. The V gene's germline CDR1 is MNHNS and CDR2 SASEGT.

This clonotype showed up just a few times. The chain links TRBV24-1 to TRBJ2-1; 8 positions match TRBD2. The germline CDR1 and CDR2 sequences are KGHDR and SFDVKD. The CDR3 loop spans 16 amino acids. V gave up 1 base and J gave up 6 bases; unmatched junction bases: 7. The CDR3 loop reads CATSDFRREAPNEQFF. Written as DNA, the CDR3 is TGTGCCACCAGTGATTTTCGGCGGGAGGCTCCCAATGAGCAGTTCTTC.

The chain joins TRBV7-6 to TRBJ2-7; no clear D. Between the trimmed V and J ends, which lost 1 base and 6 bases, there was a span of 10 bases. The CDR3 is made up of 13 amino acids. The germline gives CDR1 SGHVS, CDR2 FNYEAQ. DNA for the CDR3: TGTGCCAGCAGCTTAGAGGCAGTTAGCGAGCAGTACTTC. Translation gives CASSLEAVSEQYF.

The chain employs TRBV7-8 and TRBJ2-1, with 8 bases fitting TRBD2. CDR1 and CDR2 (germline): SGHVS, FQNEAQ. CDR3 length: 17 amino acids. V lost 5 bases and J lost 6; bases outside the gene matches: 15. The CDR3 reads CASSPRGGGLGGNEQFF. CDR3 coding DNA: TGTGCCAGCAGCCCACGGGGCGGGGGACTAGGCGGCAATGAGCAGTTCTTC.

This chain links TRBV7-9 with TRBJ2-5; weak D call: TRBD2 (5 bases). Germline-derived CDR1 and CDR2 are SEHNR and FQNEAQ (reference sequence). The V gene lost 5 bases and the J gene lost 5 bases, with 15 bases spanning the gap. This CDR3 is built from 14 residues. This CDR3 is CASSGRGMGETQYF. DNA for the CDR3: TGTGCCAGCAGCGGAAGAGGGATGGGGGAGACCCAGTACTTC.

The gene calls are TRBV20-1 and TRBJ1-1; D unclear. Trimming cost V 2 bases and J 7 bases, with 11 bases left between them. This CDR3 is 12 amino acids long. Germline V gene data show CDR1 as DFQATT and CDR2 as SNEGSKA (reference sequence). The CDR3 sequence: CSARYGGGEAFF. In DNA form, the CDR3 reads TGCAGTGCTAGATATGGAGGTGGTGAAGCTTTCTTT.

This clonotype showed up just a few times. This sequence joins TRBV11-2 and TRBJ2-1; 14 nucleotides match TRBD2. CDR1 and CDR2 from the germline V gene are SGHAT and FQNNGV. V gave up 2 bases and J gave up 6 bases; unmatched junction bases: 9. The CDR3 has 18 amino acids. The CDR3: CASSLSLGTSGRINEQFF. In DNA form, the CDR3 reads TGTGCCAGCAGCTTATCACTCGGGACTAGCGGGAGAATCAATGAGCAGTTCTTC.

There are many counts of this clonotype. This chain links TRBV7-9 with TRBJ1-2, with 7 nucleotides matching TRBD1. The CDR3 covers 13 residues. CDR1 and CDR2 from the germline V gene are SEHNR and FQNEAQ (reference sequence). V shed 4 bases, J shed 8 bases, and the junction held 7 bases outside the gene matches. CDR3 sequence: CASSYTGVDGYTF. The CDR3 coding sequence is TGTGCCAGCAGCTACACAGGGGTCGACGGCTACACCTTC.

This clonotype was recorded many times. The genes are TRBV10-3 and TRBJ1-1, with 8 bases matching TRBD1. Germline values: CDR1 ENHRY, CDR2 SYGVKD. There are 15 residues in the CDR3. V lost 6 bases, J lost 3 bases, and 9 bases stayed unmatched. The CDR3 bases are TGTGCCATCAGGACGGAAGGACAGGGATACACTGAAGCTTTCTTT. Translated, it gives CAIRTEGQGYTEAFF.

The chain carries TRBV7-8 and TRBJ2-5, with D hard to call. The germline V and J ends were trimmed by 2 bases and 5 bases, with 9 bases remaining between them. Germline assignment: CDR1 SGHVS and CDR2 FQNEAQ. The CDR3 totals 13 residues. The CDR3 reads CASSLRAKETQYF. In DNA, the CDR3 is TGTGCCAGCAGCTTACGGGCCAAGGAGACCCAGTACTTC.

CDR3 loop: CASSLVRPNPQETQYF. The CDR3, as DNA: TGTGCCAGCAGCTTAGTCCGCCCTAATCCCCAAGAGACCCAGTACTTC. The chain combines TRBV7-2 with TRBJ2-5, with D hard to call. The CDR3 runs to 16 residues. V lost 1 base to trimming and J lost 1 base, with 13 bases between them. Germline-derived CDR1 and CDR2 are SGHTA and FQGNSA.

This clonotype has just a few counts. V is TRBV12-3 or TRBV12-4 and J is TRBJ2-5; 11 nucleotides align to TRBD2. The CDR3 is 15 amino acids. Trimming removed 4 bases from V and 5 bases from J; junction bases left unmatched: 6. CDR3 nucleotide sequence: TGTGCCAGCAGTTCCGGACTAGCGGGTTGGGAGACCCAGTACTTC. Translated, it gives CASSSGLAGWETQYF.

In this sample, this clonotype turned up many times. V and J are TRBV5-1 and TRBJ2-3, with 15 bases aligning to TRBD2. The CDR3 length is 18 residues. The J segment lost 6 bases and the V segment lost 0 bases, leaving 8 bases of the junction unmatched. The germline V gene encodes CDR1 SGHRS and CDR2 YFSETQ. The CDR3, as DNA: TGCGCCAGCAGCTTGGACGGGACTAGCGGGAGGAGGCTGGATACGCAGTATTTT. Protein product: CASSLDGTSGRRLDTQYF.

This clonotype has a count of ten or more. The chain joins TRBV5-1 to TRBJ2-1, with D tentatively TRBD2 (6 bases). V was shortened by 4 bases and J by 4 bases, with 15 bases between the two germline ends. The CDR3 length is 15 residues. The germline V gene has CDR1 SGHRS and CDR2 YFSETQ. The CDR3 region has the DNA TGCGCCAGCAGCGTTCGGGGGATGAGATACAATGAGCAGTTCTTC. Amino acid sequence: CASSVRGMRYNEQFF.

The V and J genes are TRBV7-7 and TRBJ2-3; D tentatively fits TRBD1 or TRBD2 (6 bases each). The CDR3 has 15 amino acids. The germline V and J ends were trimmed by 5 bases and 6 bases, with 18 bases remaining between them. The germline CDR1 and CDR2 sequences are SSHAT and FNYEAQ (reference sequence). The CDR3 sequence: CASSPGLQRGDTQYF. CDR3 in DNA: TGTGCCAGCAGCCCGGGACTCCAGAGGGGGGATACGCAGTATTTT.

At least ten counts were recorded for this clonotype. The chain uses TRBV9 and TRBJ2-7; D not resolved. The V gene lost 2 bases and the J gene lost 2 bases, with 23 bases spanning the gap. This CDR3 contains 18 residues. Germline V gene sequence: CDR1 SGDLS, CDR2 YYNGEE. CDR3 sequence (DNA): TGTGCCAGCAGCGTCGGCAGGATCTTACCTAATCACACCTACGAGCAGTACTTC. Translated: CASSVGRILPNHTYEQYF.

This clonotype was counted a few times. This chain connects TRBV28 to TRBJ2-7; 9 bases line up with TRBD2. V gave up 2 bases and J gave up 3 bases; unmatched junction bases: 5. CDR1 is MDHEN and CDR2 is SYDVKM in the germline V gene. This CDR3 region has 15 residues. DNA of the CDR3: TGTGCCAGCAGTTTACGTGGACTAGCGCACTACGAGCAGTACTTC. This translates into CASSLRGLAHYEQYF. The variable domain in full, with the rest retrieved from reference TRBV28 and TRBJ2-7, is DVKVTQSSRYLVKRTGEKVFLECVQDMDHENMFWYRQDPGLGLRLIYFSYDVKMKEKGDIPEGYSVSREKKERFSLILESASTNQTSMYLCASSLRGLAHYEQYFGPGTRLTVT.

This clonotype was counted a few times. This chain uses TRBV4-1 with TRBJ2-1, with 7 bases fitting TRBD2. The CDR3 is 16 residues long. CDR1 MGHRA and CDR2 YSYEKL come from the germline V gene. The junction had 7 bases not matched to a gene; V was cut back by 1 base and J by 4 bases. The CDR3 bases are TGCGCCAGCAGCCAAGCCAGCGGGATGGCTTACAATGAGCAGTTCTTC. This translates into CASSQASGMAYNEQFF.

This clonotype turned up a few times. V is TRBV20-1 and J is TRBJ2-3; D call uncertain. Trimming removed 8 bases from V and 3 bases from J, with 12 bases in between. CDR1 is DFQATT, CDR2 SNEGSKA, per germline (reference sequence). CDR3 size: 12 residues. The CDR3: CSSVLGTDTQYF. In DNA form, the CDR3 reads TGCAGTAGTGTCCTCGGGACAGATACGCAGTATTTT.

In its sample, this clonotype was seen a few times. The CDR3 nucleotides are TGTGCCAGCAGCCCAGTACCCTCCTACGAGCAGTACTTC. Amino acids: CASSPVPSYEQYF. The genes are TRBV7-9 and TRBJ2-7; D gene ambiguous. The V and J ends lost 5 bases and 0 bases respectively, with 8 bases between them. The CDR3 extends over 13 amino acids. CDR1 and CDR2 from the germline V gene are SEHNR and FQNEAQ (reference sequence).

This clonotype was detected many times. The rearrangement uses TRBV29-1 and TRBJ1-2, with unresolved D. The CDR3 length is 12 residues. V was shortened by 5 bases and J by 8 bases, with 15 bases between the two germline ends. Germline-derived CDR1 and CDR2 are SQVTM and ANQGSEA. CDR3 coding DNA: TGCAGCGTTAACACGGGTTATCGGGGCTACACCTTC. Its protein product is CSVNTGYRGYTF.

The chain joins TRBV7-9 to TRBJ2-7, with D perhaps assigned TRBD1 or TRBD2 (5 bases each). The CDR3 has 16 amino acids. From germline, CDR1 is SEHNR and CDR2 FQNEAQ (reference sequence). With 5 bases removed from V and 6 bases from J, the gap between germline ends came to 23 bases. CDR3 region: CASSPSPRWGPGEQYF. In DNA form, the CDR3 reads TGTGCCAGCAGCCCTAGCCCCCGGTGGGGACCCGGCGAGCAGTACTTC.

The gene calls are TRBV2 and TRBJ2-2, with D unclear. V dropped 5 bases and J dropped 1 base, with 8 bases sitting between them. The germline gives CDR1 SNHLY, CDR2 FYNNEI. The CDR3 covers 14 residues. CDR3 residues: CASSPRLNTGELFF. The CDR3 coding sequence is TGTGCCAGCAGTCCGCGGCTGAACACCGGGGAGCTGTTTTTT. Combining the CDR3 with reference TRBV2 and TRBJ2-2 gives the whole variable domain EPEVTQTPSHQVTQMGQEVILRCVPISNHLYFYWYRQILGQKVEFLVSFYNNEISEKSEIFDDQFSVERPDGSNFTLKIRSTKLEDSAMYFCASSPRLNTGELFFGEGSRLTVL.

This clonotype came up a few times. The chain couples TRBV5-1 to TRBJ2-4; TRBD1 agrees at 11 bases. Per the germline V gene, CDR1 is SGHRS and CDR2 is YFSETQ. This CDR3 has 18 residues. V was clipped by 4 bases and J by 1 base; unmatched bases: 10. In DNA, the CDR3 is TGCGCCAGCAGCCAGGGACAGGGGGGGATGTTGGCCAAAAACATTCAGTACTTC. Protein sequence: CASSQGQGGMLAKNIQYF.

Ten or more counts support this clonotype. J is TRBJ2-7 and V is TRBV14, with D unclear. Germline-derived CDR1 and CDR2 are SGHDN and FVKESK. This CDR3 spans 11 amino acids. Trimming left V 4 bases short and J 3 bases short, with 4 bases between. The CDR3 sequence: CASSRDYEQYF. CDR3 DNA: TGTGCCAGCAGCCGCGACTACGAGCAGTACTTC. Combining the CDR3 with reference TRBV14 and TRBJ2-7 gives the whole variable domain EAGVTQFPSHSVIEKGQTVTLRCDPISGHDNLYWYRRVMGKEIKFLLHFVKESKQDESGMPNNRFLAERTGGTYSTLKVQPAELEDSGVYFCASSRDYEQYFGPGTRLTVT.

CDR3 loop: CASREGGRGYEQYF. CDR3 nucleotides: TGTGCCAGCAGAGAAGGCGGGAGGGGCTACGAGCAGTACTTC. V and J are TRBV28 and TRBJ2-7; 9 bases map to TRBD2. Per the germline V gene, CDR1 is MDHEN and CDR2 is SYDVKM. J gave up 3 bases and V 6 bases, and 6 bases lay outside the gene matches. The CDR3 has 14 residues.